Following are 17 T cell receptor beta chains from one sample sequenced in a study of beta chain features in type 1 diabetes. Study-wide findings and caveats: A moderate, significant TCRB CDR3 shortening appeared in type 1 diabetes across four CD4+ subsets.

These TCRs are of unknown antigen specificity. The study reverse transcribed the entire isolated RNA, so it sequenced expressed TCRB transcripts. Produced via immunoSEQ multiplex PCR; TCRdb's table is partial and in-frame only. Of fewer than 55,000 clones listed, roughly 39% are singletons. Sequencing was performed on Tregs from blood. These receptor sequences come from a man in his thirties or forties with type 1 diabetes.

The rearrangement links TRBV27 to TRBJ2-7; 7 nucleotides agree with TRBD2. Germline V gives CDR1 MNHEY, CDR2 SMNVEV (reference sequence). V shed 6 bases, J shed 6 bases, and the junction held 11 bases outside the gene matches. This CDR3 comprises 14 residues. As DNA, the CDR3 is TGTGCCAGCAGAAGACTTGCGGGAGAGGGCGAGCAGTACTTC. This gives the protein CASRRLAGEGEQYF.

The chain employs TRBV5-1 and TRBJ2-7; a possible D gene is TRBD1 (6 bases). Germline CDR1 and CDR2: SGHRS and YFSETQ. CDR3 length: 16 amino acids. The ends were cut back, 0 bases at V and 6 bases at J, with 19 bases in the middle. In nucleotides, the CDR3 is TGCGCCAGCAGCTTGGGCACCACAGGGCTTGTAGGCGAGCAGTACTTC. Translating it yields CASSLGTTGLVGEQYF. The full variable domain, with the rest looked up from reference TRBV5-1 and TRBJ2-7, is KAGVTQTPRYLIKTRGQQVTLSCSPISGHRSVSWYQQTPGQGLQFLFEYFSETQRNKGNFPGRFSGRQFSNSRSEMNVSTLELGDSALYLCASSLGTTGLVGEQYFGPGTRLTVT.

The chain links TRBV5-1 to TRBJ2-5, with D unresolved. The CDR3 is 15 amino acids. Between the trimmed V and J ends, which lost 3 bases and 5 bases, there was a span of 17 bases. CDR1 and CDR2 from the germline V gene are SGHRS and YFSETQ. The CDR3 sequence: CASSSHEFKAETQYF. In DNA, the CDR3 is TGCGCCAGCAGCTCCCACGAATTCAAAGCGGAGACCCAGTACTTC.

The chain uses TRBV6-6 and TRBJ1-4, with D possibly being TRBD1 (5 bases). Deletions cut 4 bases from V and 5 bases from J, with 14 bases between. This CDR3 is 15 amino acids long. CDR1 and CDR2 (germline): MNHNY, SVGAGI (reference sequence). DNA for the CDR3: TGTGCCAGCAGTTGGGGGGAGGGGAGGAATGAAAAACTGTTTTTT. Protein sequence: CASSWGEGRNEKLFF.

The V gene is TRBV18, the J gene TRBJ1-5; D call uncertain. This CDR3 region has 13 residues. Trimming took 4 bases from V and 4 from J, leaving 8 bases between them. In germline, CDR1 is KGHSH, CDR2 LQKENI. Here the CDR3 DNA reads TGTGCCAGCTCACTGGCAGAAAATCAGCCCCAGCATTTT. It yields the protein CASSLAENQPQHF.

This clone turned up a few times. The chain couples TRBV6-6 to TRBJ1-1, with D uncertain. The CDR3 runs to 12 residues. Germline CDR1 and CDR2: MNHNY and SVGAGI (reference sequence). V shed 8 bases and J shed 0 bases, with 7 bases lying between them. The CDR3: CASLKLNTEAFF. In nucleotides, the CDR3 is TGTGCCAGCCTTAAATTGAACACTGAAGCTTTCTTT.

This clone occurred a few times. This chain connects TRBV7-2 to TRBJ1-4; 7 bases map to TRBD1. The CDR3 spans 14 residues. Germline CDR1 SGHTA, CDR2 FQGNSA. V lost 5 bases to trimming and J lost 2 bases; unmatched junction nucleotides: 2. CDR3 DNA: TGTGCCAGCAGCCGGACAGGTACTAATGAAAAACTGTTTTTT. Its protein is CASSRTGTNEKLFF.

In DNA, the CDR3 is TGTGCCAGCAGCTTAGCGTCCCTAGCGCGAGAGACCCAGTACTTC. It is translated as CASSLASLARETQYF. The V gene is TRBV11-2, the J gene TRBJ2-5; tentatively, D is TRBD2 (6 bases). V dropped 1 base and J dropped 4 bases, with 13 bases sitting between them. The CDR3 consists of 15 residues. Germline CDR1 SGHAT, CDR2 FQNNGV.

The V gene is TRBV7-2, the J gene TRBJ2-7; 8 positions match TRBD2. The CDR3 is 13 residues long. Trimming at V came to 7 bases and at J to 5 bases, leaving 7 bases not matched to a gene. Germline CDR1 is SGHTA and CDR2 is FQGNSA. The CDR3 DNA is TGTGCCAGCAACCCTGCGGGAGGCCACGAGCAGTACTTC. Protein: CASNPAGGHEQYF.

This clone was counted between two and nine times. The J gene is TRBJ1-1, the V gene TRBV7-2; 9 nucleotides align to TRBD1. The CDR3 totals 15 residues. Germline V CDR1 and CDR2: SGHTA, FQGNSA. V lost 3 bases, J lost 4 bases, and 6 bases stayed unmatched. CDR3 sequence (DNA): TGTGCCAGCAGCTTCTCACAGGGGGCTGGCACTGAAGCTTTCTTT. Residues: CASSFSQGAGTEAFF.

This clone was recorded a few times. V usage is TRBV7-8 and J usage is TRBJ2-7; 8 bases map to TRBD1. The V segment lost 1 base and the J segment 3 bases; nucleotides outside the gene matches: 5. Germline V gene sequence: CDR1 SGHVS, CDR2 FQNEAQ. The CDR3 totals 15 residues. The CDR3 DNA reads as TGTGCCAGCAGCTTAGACACAGGGGGGTACTACGAGCAGTACTTC. This sequence encodes CASSLDTGGYYEQYF.

The chain links TRBV19 to TRBJ1-2; 9 nucleotides line up with TRBD1. The CDR3 contains 14 residues. CDR1 LNHDA and CDR2 SQIVND come from the germline V gene (reference sequence). V lost 5 bases and J lost 8; bases outside the gene matches: 9. CDR3 sequence reads: CASSVGQGMRGYTF. The DNA of the CDR3 is TGTGCCAGTAGTGTGGGACAGGGTATGCGCGGCTACACCTTC. The full variable domain, in which reference TRBV19 and TRBJ1-2 provide the parts outside the CDR3, is DGGITQSPKYLFRKEGQNVTLSCEQNLNHDAMYWYRQDPGQGLRLIYYSQIVNDFQKGDIAEGYSVSREKKESFPLTVTSAQKNPTAFYLCASSVGQGMRGYTFGSGTRLTVV.

This clone was observed a handful of times. The chain combines TRBV15 with TRBJ2-7, with 7 bases aligning to TRBD2. Germline CDR1 reads LNHNV; CDR2 reads YYDKDF (reference sequence). The CDR3 has 15 residues. The ends lost 2 bases at V and 3 bases at J; junction bases unmatched: 7. The CDR3 loop reads CATSRSTGGGYEQYF. The DNA of the CDR3 is TGTGCCACCAGCAGATCCACGGGGGGAGGCTACGAGCAGTACTTC.

This clone came up once. The chain has TRBV6-5 and TRBJ1-2; unclear D gene. With 5 bases removed from V and 4 bases from J, the gap between germline ends came to 11 bases. CDR1 and CDR2 from the germline V gene are MNHEY and SVGAGI. The length of the CDR3 is 13 residues. Written as DNA, the CDR3 is TGTGCCAGCAGTCCCCCCCGGAGCTATGGCTACACCTTC. Translation gives CASSPPRSYGYTF.

The chain is built from TRBV18 and TRBJ2-3; 8 bases map to TRBD2. CDR1 is KGHSH, CDR2 LQKENI, per germline. The CDR3 length is 15 residues. The trim removed 6 bases at V and 1 base at J, leaving 6 bases unmatched. The CDR3, as DNA: TGTGCCAGCTCGAAAGCGACTAGCGGCACAGATACGCAGTATTTT. Its translation is CASSKATSGTDTQYF.

In this sample, this clone turned up a few times. The chain uses TRBV6-6 and TRBJ2-1, with a possible D match to TRBD2 (6 bases). The CDR3 totals 15 residues. Germline V gene sequence: CDR1 MNHNY, CDR2 SVGAGI (reference sequence). The V end was cut by 5 bases, the J end by 7 bases, with 18 bases between. CDR3 amino acids: CASSPRSFRGNEQFF. Written as DNA, the CDR3 is TGTGCCAGCAGTCCTAGGAGCTTTCGGGGGAATGAGCAGTTCTTC.

This clone was seen more than once but under ten times. The rearrangement uses TRBV27 and TRBJ1-1; 8 nucleotides agree with TRBD1. Germline assignment: CDR1 MNHEY and CDR2 SMNVEV (reference sequence). The CDR3 totals 15 residues. The V gene end was trimmed by 0 bases and the J gene end by 0 bases; junction bases not matched to a gene: 0. The CDR3 loop is CASSLSTGVNTEAFF. The CDR3 DNA sequence: TGTGCCAGCAGTTTATCGACAGGGGTGAACACTGAAGCTTTCTTT.